The 19 T cell receptor beta chains listed next were all sequenced from one sample in a study of spatial heterogeneity in lung cancer. Time point specified: blood at routine non-recurrence follow-up after resection. The study sequenced unsorted whole RNA from tumor, nontumor lung or frozen PBMC. MiXCR, applied by TCRdb to the 5' RACE reads, yields one record per CDR3 protein. The table records about 120,000 distinct CDR3 sequences, 9.5% to 15% of them present only once. The sample in question was PBMCs, obtained at follow-up. The receptor source for this set is a male donor with early-stage non-small cell lung cancer.

In this sample, this clonotype turned up a few times. J is TRBJ2-7 and V is TRBV3-1; D is unclear. Germline CDR1 is LGHDT and CDR2 is YNNKEL (reference sequence). Deletions cut 0 bases from V and 9 bases from J, with 15 bases between. This CDR3 comprises 14 residues. DNA for the CDR3: TGTGCCAGCAGCCAAGATTCGGCCGTCCGAAGGCAGTACTTC. It encodes CASSQDSAVRRQYF.

V gene TRBV5-6 combines with J gene TRBJ2-7, with 8 bases identical to TRBD1. The CDR3 covers 14 residues. Germline loops: CDR1 SGHDT, CDR2 YYEEEE. The V and J ends lost 5 bases and 0 bases, in that order; junction bases with no gene match: 4. CDR3 coding DNA: TGTGCCAGCAGGGGGACAGGAAACTCCTACGAGCAGTACTTC. Translated, it gives CASRGTGNSYEQYF. Variable domain in full (rest from reference TRBV5-6 and TRBJ2-7): DAGVTQSPTHLIKTRGQQVTLRCSPKSGHDTVSWYQQALGQGPQFIFQYYEEEERQRGNFPDRFSGHQFPNYSSELNVNALLLGDSALYLCASRGTGNSYEQYFGPGTRLTVT.

This clonotype has a count of ten or more. The J gene is TRBJ2-6, the V gene TRBV21-1; the table gives TRBD1 as D, unverified against the DNA. TRBV21-1 is reported as a pseudogene. The CDR3 is made up of 19 amino acids. The CDR3 reads CASSKRDSYPYSGANVLTF. CDR3 coding DNA: TGTGCCAGCAGCAAAAGGGACAGCTACCCGTACTCTGGGGCCAACGTCCTGACTTTC.

There are a few counts of this clonotype. V and J are TRBV20-1 and TRBJ1-2; D may be TRBD1 (6 bases). This CDR3 is built from 13 residues. The V and J ends lost 0 bases and 13 bases respectively, with 18 bases between them. Germline V gene data show CDR1 as DFQATT and CDR2 as SNEGSKA (reference sequence). CDR3 nucleotide sequence: TGCAGTGCTAGAGACTACCGGGGGGCGCTTGGCACCTTC. Residues: CSARDYRGALGTF.

This clonotype has more than one count but fewer than ten. This chain joins TRBV28 and TRBJ1-4; D call uncertain. In germline, CDR1 is MDHEN, CDR2 SYDVKM. This CDR3 contains 14 residues. Trimming stripped 7 bases from V and 11 bases from J, with 20 bases between. The CDR3 DNA is TGTGCCAGCACCATCCAGGCGCAAAATCGGAAACTGTTTTTT. As protein: CASTIQAQNRKLFF.

The table lists this clonotype with a few counts. V and J are TRBV11-2 and TRBJ1-6, with a weak D call TRBD1 (5 bases). Germline-derived CDR1 and CDR2 are SGHAT and FQNNGV. V was pared by 4 bases and J by 9 bases, with 16 bases between. CDR3 length: 15 residues. The CDR3 sequence is CASSSGVGHSSPLHF. CDR3 sequence (DNA): TGTGCCAGCAGCTCCGGTGTGGGGCATAGTTCACCCCTCCACTTT.

This clonotype was detected only a few times. The chain recombines TRBV5-6 with TRBJ1-6; TRBD1 matches 11 bases. Germline V lookup: CDR1 SGHDT, CDR2 YYEEEE. Trimming at V came to 2 bases and at J to 9 bases, leaving 7 bases not matched to a gene. This CDR3 is built from 16 residues. The CDR3 DNA reads TGTGCCAGCAGCTTACCAAGGACAGGGGGCCGTTCACCCCTCCACTTT. Translated, it gives CASSLPRTGGRSPLHF. Together with reference TRBV5-6 and TRBJ1-6, the CDR3 gives the full variable domain: DAGVTQSPTHLIKTRGQQVTLRCSPKSGHDTVSWYQQALGQGPQFIFQYYEEEERQRGNFPDRFSGHQFPNYSSELNVNALLLGDSALYLCASSLPRTGGRSPLHFGNGTRLTVT.

This chain links TRBV5-1 with TRBJ2-2; D gene uncertain. Trimming took 4 bases from V and 7 from J, leaving 17 bases between them. CDR1 is SGHRS and CDR2 is YFSETQ in the germline V gene. The CDR3 is 15 amino acids. CDR3 sequence reads: CASSVLATRRGELFF. The DNA of the CDR3 is TGCGCCAGCAGCGTCCTGGCGACCAGGCGCGGGGAGCTGTTTTTT.

This clonotype was observed at least ten times. The chain has TRBV11-2 and TRBJ1-1; D possibly corresponds to TRBD1 (5 bases). Germline V CDR1 and CDR2: SGHAT, FQNNGV. The ends were cut back, 5 bases at V and 0 bases at J, with 25 bases in the middle. The CDR3 runs 19 residues. The CDR3 sequence is CASSLNTNMAGRMNTEAFF. CDR3 DNA: TGTGCCAGCAGCCTAAACACAAATATGGCAGGGCGCATGAACACTGAAGCTTTCTTT.

CDR3 nucleotide sequence: TGTGCCACCGCGGACAGGGAAAATCAGCCCCAGCATTTT. Residues: CATADRENQPQHF. This chain uses TRBV2 with TRBJ1-5; 8 bases align to TRBD1. CDR1 and CDR2 (germline): SNHLY, FYNNEI. Trimming took 10 bases from V and 4 from J; bases not matched to a gene: 6. The CDR3 runs to 13 residues. The complete variable domain, with remaining parts taken from reference TRBV2 and TRBJ1-5, reads EPEVTQTPSHQVTQMGQEVILRCVPISNHLYFYWYRQILGQKVEFLVSFYNNEISEKSEIFDDQFSVERPDGSNFTLKIRSTKLEDSAMYFCATADRENQPQHFGDGTRLSIL.

At least ten counts were recorded for this clonotype. The V call is TRBV4-1, the J call TRBJ1-2; no clear D. V lost 0 bases and J 6 bases, leaving 14 bases between the germline ends. CDR3 length: 15 residues. Germline lookup yields CDR1 MGHRA and CDR2 YSYEKL. Written as DNA, the CDR3 is TGCGCCAGCAGCCAAGATCTCCTGGAACCTAATGGCTACACCTTC. Its translation: CASSQDLLEPNGYTF.

The sample holds many counts of this clonotype. The chain employs TRBV2 and TRBJ1-2; 7 nucleotides match TRBD1. There are 14 residues in the CDR3. V lost 7 bases and J lost 6; bases outside the gene matches: 11. Germline lookup yields CDR1 SNHLY and CDR2 FYNNEI. The CDR3 nucleotides are TGTGCCAGCACCCGGACAGGCCCCCATGATGGCTACACCTTC. This encodes CASTRTGPHDGYTF.

The chain carries TRBV3-1 and TRBJ2-4; the D is unclear. V shed 0 bases and J shed 9 bases, with 6 bases lying between them. The germline CDR1 and CDR2 sequences are LGHDT and YNNKEL (reference sequence). The CDR3 totals 12 residues. In DNA form, the CDR3 reads TGTGCCAGCAGCCAAGAAAGCAGCATTCAGTACTTC. As protein: CASSQESSIQYF.

This chain connects TRBV7-9 to TRBJ1-6; possibly TRBD1 for D (6 bases). V lost 3 bases and J lost 6, with 12 bases in between. The CDR3 loop spans 15 amino acids. Germline values: CDR1 SEHNR, CDR2 FQNEAQ (reference sequence). The CDR3 DNA sequence: TGTGCCAGCAGCTTCGGTGACAGGACTAATTCACCCCTCCACTTT. It codes for CASSFGDRTNSPLHF.

V usage is TRBV5-1 and J usage is TRBJ2-3; possibly TRBD1 for D (5 bases). The CDR3 covers 16 residues. Germline V gene sequence: CDR1 SGHRS, CDR2 YFSETQ. V was trimmed by 0 bases and J by 3 bases, leaving 14 bases between them. CDR3 in DNA: TGCGCCAGCAGCTTGGGAAGGGGAAGAAGGACAGATACGCAGTATTTT. This translates into CASSLGRGRRTDTQYF.

This clonotype was seen only a few times. The V and J genes are TRBV19 and TRBJ1-6; D gene ambiguous. Trimming removed 5 bases from V and 0 bases from J, with 11 bases in between. The CDR3 length is 16 residues. CDR1 and CDR2 (germline): LNHDA, SQIVND (reference sequence). The CDR3 region has the DNA TGTGCCAGTAGTGTCAGCGGGAGCTCCTATAATTCACCCCTCCACTTT. It specifies CASSVSGSSYNSPLHF.

This chain joins TRBV24-1 and TRBJ2-7; D may be TRBD1 (6 bases). CDR3 length: 13 amino acids. Germline CDR1 is KGHDR and CDR2 is SFDVKD. V shed 3 bases and J shed 4 bases, with 9 bases lying between them. CDR3 residues: CATSDPDRYEQYF. The DNA of the CDR3 is TGTGCCACCAGTGATCCCGACAGGTACGAGCAGTACTTC.

This clonotype was picked up many times. The gene calls are TRBV9 and TRBJ1-4; D is possibly TRBD1 (6 bases). This CDR3 comprises 13 residues. Per germline, CDR1 SGDLS and CDR2 YYNGEE. The V end lost 2 bases, the J end lost 8 bases, and 10 bases lay between the germline ends. For the CDR3, the DNA is TGTGCCAGCAGCGTGACAGGATCCGAAAAACTGTTTTTT. Protein sequence: CASSVTGSEKLFF.

V gene TRBV3-1 combines with J gene TRBJ1-4; D remains ambiguous. The CDR3 contains 13 residues. Trimming took 1 base from V and 0 from J, leaving 0 bases between them. CDR1 and CDR2 from the germline V gene are LGHDT and YNNKEL (reference sequence). The CDR3 DNA sequence: TGTGCCAGCAGCCAAGCAACTAATGAAAAACTGTTTTTT. This translates into CASSQATNEKLFF.